These 21 T cell receptor beta chains originate from one sample sequenced in a study of somatic mutations in cytotoxic T cells in rheumatoid arthritis (dated by TCRdb to 2016 to 2017). Library creation used the immunoSEQ multiplex PCR assay. Drawn from immuneACCESS, this table holds only the in-frame rearrangements with V and J called that TCRdb kept. Clones are partly lost; checked studies trace under half to an unresolved V gene and leave the rest unexplained. Recorded for this sample are about 3,900 clones; 90% to 95% of them occurred a single time. Roughly 7.6% of the sample is held by the ten biggest clonotypes. The sequenced material came from CD8+ T cells sorted from blood. These receptors originate from a woman aged 55-70 years with rheumatoid arthritis.

The chain is built from TRBV27 and TRBJ2-7, with 11 bases aligning to TRBD2. Trimming removed 2 bases from V and 5 bases from J; junction bases left unmatched: 8. CDR1 MNHEY and CDR2 SMNVEV come from the germline V gene (reference sequence). The CDR3 sequence is 16 residues long. The CDR3 nucleotides are TGTGCCAGCAGTTTAACCAGGACTAGCGGGTGGGACGAGCAGTACTTC. It encodes CASSLTRTSGWDEQYF.

The rearrangement links TRBV19 to TRBJ2-2, with TRBD2 as a possible D gene (7 bases). This CDR3 is 16 amino acids long. Germline V gene sequence: CDR1 LNHDA, CDR2 SQIVND (reference sequence). The ends were cut back, 5 bases at V and 5 bases at J, with 18 bases in the middle. CDR3 sequence (DNA): TGTGCCAGTAGTGGGAGGGCAGGGGTCGTAACCGGGGAGCTGTTTTTT. Protein: CASSGRAGVVTGELFF. The whole variable domain, remainder taken from reference TRBV19 and TRBJ2-2, is DGGITQSPKYLFRKEGQNVTLSCEQNLNHDAMYWYRQDPGQGLRLIYYSQIVNDFQKGDIAEGYSVSREKKESFPLTVTSAQKNPTAFYLCASSGRAGVVTGELFFGEGSRLTVL.

The chain couples TRBV13 to TRBJ1-1, with D hard to call. Germline CDR1 PRHDT, CDR2 FYEKMQ (reference sequence). The CDR3 is made up of 14 amino acids. With 4 bases removed from V and 1 base from J, the gap between germline ends came to 10 bases. CDR3 DNA sequence: TGTGCCAGCAGCTCCGGACTCTCGAACACTGAAGCTTTCTTT. Translating it yields CASSSGLSNTEAFF.

This clone was counted a single time. The chain has TRBV19 and TRBJ2-2; D perhaps matches TRBD1 (5 bases). The CDR3 totals 14 residues. Germline CDR1 LNHDA, CDR2 SQIVND (reference sequence). Trimming shortened V by 5 bases and J by 1 base, and 8 bases separated the two germline ends. The CDR3 loop reads CASSWGQNTGELFF. CDR3 bases: TGTGCCAGTAGTTGGGGCCAGAACACCGGGGAGCTGTTTTTT.

CDR3 amino acids: CASSLKDSPKGTEAFF. The DNA for the CDR3 is TGTGCCAGCAGCTTAAAGGACAGTCCTAAGGGGACTGAAGCTTTCTTT. This rearrangement joins TRBV7-9 to TRBJ1-1; perhaps TRBD1 as D (6 bases). This CDR3 spans 16 amino acids. V lost 2 bases, J lost 5 bases, and 18 bases lay in between. Germline V gene data show CDR1 as SEHNR and CDR2 as FQNEAQ (reference sequence).

This chain links TRBV13 with TRBJ1-2; maybe TRBD1 (6 bases). The CDR3 covers 13 residues. V lost 2 bases, J lost 7 bases, and 11 bases lay in between. Germline CDR1 reads PRHDT; CDR2 reads FYEKMQ (reference sequence). The CDR3 DNA sequence: TGTGCCAGCAGCTTAAGAGAGGGGGTTGGCTACACCTTC. Its protein product is CASSLREGVGYTF. The variable domain in full, completed from reference TRBV13 and TRBJ1-2, reads AAGVIQSPRHLIKEKRETATLKCYPIPRHDTVYWYQQGPGQDPQFLISFYEKMQSDKGSIPDRFSAQQFSDYHSELNMSSLELGDSALYFCASSLREGVGYTFGSGTRLTVV.

In regard to this clone: The junction and the germline gene differ at one end; a read error may be behind it. The chain links TRBV28 to TRBJ2-1; TRBD2 matches 10 bases. Germline CDR1 and CDR2: MDHEN and SYDVKM. This CDR3 spans 16 amino acids. CDR3: CASGLYTSGDDNEQFF. The CDR3, as DNA: TGTGCCAGCGGTTTATATACTAGCGGGGACGATAATGAGCAGTTCTTC. The whole variable domain, remainder taken from reference TRBV28 and TRBJ2-1, is DVKVTQSSRYLVKRTGEKVFLECVQDMDHENMFWYRQDPGLGLRLIYFSYDVKMKEKGDIPEGYSVSREKKERFSLILESASTNQTSMYLCASGLYTSGDDNEQFFGPGTRLTVL.

V gene TRBV5-1 combines with J gene TRBJ2-3, with TRBD1 matching 9 bases. With V trimmed by 5 bases and J by 1 base, 5 bases remained unmatched. This CDR3 spans 15 amino acids. CDR1 is SGHRS and CDR2 is YFSETQ in the germline V gene. The CDR3 sequence: CASRDTGGGTDTQYF. CDR3 DNA: TGCGCCAGCAGAGACACAGGGGGCGGCACAGATACGCAGTATTTT.

The table lists this clone with a count of one. The chain has TRBV10-2 and TRBJ2-3; unclear D gene. The V gene lost 5 bases and the J gene lost 4 bases, with 16 bases spanning the gap. Per the germline V gene, CDR1 is WSHSY and CDR2 is SAAADI. The CDR3 sequence is 15 residues long. CDR3 nucleotides: TGCGCCAGCAGTTTTGGCCTGATGGCCCCAGATACGCAGTATTTT. Amino acid sequence: CASSFGLMAPDTQYF.

The chain has TRBV10-1 and TRBJ1-1; D gene uncertain. CDR3 length: 13 amino acids. Germline assignment: CDR1 WNHNN and CDR2 SYGVQD (reference sequence). V lost 4 bases to trimming and J lost 3 bases, with 9 bases between them. DNA for the CDR3: TGCGCCAGCAGTGCCGGGGTAGACACTGAAGCTTTCTTT. Translated: CASSAGVDTEAFF.

The V call is TRBV7-9, the J call TRBJ1-2, with 9 bases lining up with TRBD1. Germline V gene lookup returns CDR1 SEHNR and CDR2 FQNEAQ (reference sequence). The V gene end was trimmed by 4 bases and the J gene end by 2 bases; junction bases not matched to a gene: 5. The CDR3 length is 15 residues. The CDR3 reads CASSSTGQGNYGYTF. As DNA, the CDR3 is TGTGCCAGCAGCTCTACGGGACAGGGCAACTATGGCTACACCTTC.

CDR3 nucleotides: TGCGCCAGCAGTGGGGAGGGGAGGAATACGCAGTATTTT. It yields the protein CASSGEGRNTQYF. V gene TRBV10-1 combines with J gene TRBJ2-3, with 7 positions matching TRBD2. The CDR3 consists of 13 residues. V lost 4 bases, J lost 7 bases, and 5 bases stayed unmatched. Germline-derived CDR1 and CDR2 are WNHNN and SYGVQD (reference sequence).

The chain is built from TRBV20-1 and TRBJ2-1; no clear D gene. The CDR3 covers 11 residues. Germline V gene sequence: CDR1 DFQATT, CDR2 SNEGSKA (reference sequence). V gave up 7 bases and J gave up 4 bases, with 8 bases separating them. The CDR3 sequence: CSVSVYNEQFF. CDR3 in DNA: TGCAGTGTTTCGGTTTACAATGAGCAGTTCTTC.

V usage is TRBV18 and J usage is TRBJ2-2; 10 bases fit TRBD1. The CDR3 runs to 15 residues. V lost 3 bases to trimming and J lost 6 bases; unmatched junction nucleotides: 4. Germline loops: CDR1 KGHSH, CDR2 LQKENI. CDR3 in DNA: TGTGCCAGCTCACCCGCCGGACAGGGGGCCGGGGAGCTGTTTTTT. Protein sequence: CASSPAGQGAGELFF.

The chain carries TRBV6-5 and TRBJ1-2; D not resolved. Trimming stripped 6 bases from V and 8 bases from J, with 22 bases between. Germline assignment: CDR1 MNHEY and CDR2 SVGAGI. This CDR3 region has 15 residues. The CDR3 nucleotides read TGTGCCAGCAGCACGCAGTGGCAGGCCAAAAGGGGCTACACCTTC. Its protein product is CASSTQWQAKRGYTF.

The chain uses TRBV19 and TRBJ2-1; 10 bases line up with TRBD2. The CDR3 length is 15 residues. From germline, CDR1 is LNHDA and CDR2 SQIVND (reference sequence). The V gene end was trimmed by 6 bases and the J gene end by 4 bases; junction bases not matched to a gene: 6. CDR3 amino acids: CASSLSGGWYNEQFF. CDR3 nucleotides: TGTGCCAGTAGCCTTAGCGGGGGGTGGTACAATGAGCAGTTCTTC.

The J gene is TRBJ1-2, the V gene TRBV28, with D hard to call. CDR1 MDHEN and CDR2 SYDVKM come from the germline V gene. V was cut by 3 bases and J by 6 bases, with 11 bases left in between. The CDR3 is 13 residues long. CDR3: CASSFSGLDGYTF. The CDR3 nucleotides read TGTGCCAGCAGTTTTTCCGGACTGGATGGCTACACCTTC.

The gene calls are TRBV27 and TRBJ1-5, with 9 bases aligning to TRBD1. Germline assignment: CDR1 MNHEY and CDR2 SMNVEV (reference sequence). The V and J ends lost 2 bases and 0 bases, in that order; junction bases with no gene match: 2. The CDR3 consists of 16 residues. CDR3 in DNA: TGTGCCAGCAGTTTAGGGACAGGGTATAGCAATCAGCCCCAGCATTTT. It encodes CASSLGTGYSNQPQHF.

V is TRBV9 and J is TRBJ1-5, with a tentative D call TRBD1 (6 bases). The germline V gene has CDR1 SGDLS and CDR2 YYNGEE. Trimming removed 3 bases from V and 6 bases from J, with 16 bases in between. This CDR3 contains 15 residues. CDR3 DNA: TGTGCCAGCAGCGCAAGTACAGGGTTTGGTCAGCCCCAGCATTTT. Amino acids: CASSASTGFGQPQHF. The full variable domain, completed using reference TRBV9 and TRBJ1-5, is DSGVTQTPKHLITATGQRVTLRCSPRSGDLSVYWYQQSLDQGLQFLIQYYNGEERAKGNILERFSAQQFPDLHSELNLSSLELGDSALYFCASSASTGFGQPQHFGDGTRLSIL.

CDR3 sequence: CASKSPTGLTEAFF. CDR3 sequence (DNA): TGTGCCAGCAAATCACCCACAGGGCTCACTGAAGCTTTCTTT. This rearrangement joins TRBV11-2 to TRBJ1-1; a weak D match, TRBD1 (6 bases). This CDR3 spans 14 amino acids. Germline lookup yields CDR1 SGHAT and CDR2 FQNNGV. The V end was cut by 7 bases, the J end by 4 bases, with 16 bases between.

The chain couples TRBV5-5 to TRBJ2-5; 14 bases agree with TRBD2. This CDR3 has 20 amino acids. Germline V gives CDR1 SGHKS, CDR2 YYEKEE (reference sequence). The junction had 19 bases not matched to a gene; V was cut back by 4 bases and J by 5 bases. DNA for the CDR3: TGTGCCAGCAGCCCGAGGGGACTAGCGGGAGAAGGCGGGTGGTGGGAGACCCAGTACTTC. Residues: CASSPRGLAGEGGWWETQYF.